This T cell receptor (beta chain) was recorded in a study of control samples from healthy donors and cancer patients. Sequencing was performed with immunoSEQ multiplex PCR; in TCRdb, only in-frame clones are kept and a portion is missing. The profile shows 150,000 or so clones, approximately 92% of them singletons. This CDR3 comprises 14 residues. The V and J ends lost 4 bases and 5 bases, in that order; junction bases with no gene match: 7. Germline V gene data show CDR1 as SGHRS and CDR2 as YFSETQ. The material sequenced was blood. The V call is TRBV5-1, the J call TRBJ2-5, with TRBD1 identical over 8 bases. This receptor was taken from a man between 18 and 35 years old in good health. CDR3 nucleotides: TGCGCCAGCAGCCAGGACAGGGTGCGGGAGACCCAGTACTTC. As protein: CASSQDRVRETQYF.